These 5 T cell receptor beta chains originate from one sample sequenced in a study of beta chain features in type 1 diabetes. TCRB transcripts that were expressed got sequenced, as all of the isolated RNA had been reverse transcribed. Method: immunoSEQ multiplex PCR; TCRdb's copy keeps in-frame clones and lacks some. Among around 500,000 clones listed, approximately 30% were seen once. The specimen was naive CD4+ T cells from blood. The receptors stem from a young man in good health.

The chain uses TRBV15 and TRBJ2-1; 12 bases fit TRBD2. Germline CDR1 LNHNV, CDR2 YYDKDF (reference sequence). With 1 base clipped from V and 5 bases from J, the junction kept 12 bases outside the gene matches. The CDR3 consists of 19 residues. Here the CDR3 DNA reads TGTGCCACCAGCAGAGCCCGAGGAACTAGCGGGAGGACAGACAATGAGCAGTTCTTC. As protein: CATSRARGTSGRTDNEQFF.

This clone has just a few counts. The chain employs TRBV5-1 and TRBJ2-5, with TRBD2 identical over 10 bases. Germline V gives CDR1 SGHRS, CDR2 YFSETQ. The CDR3 spans 15 residues. V lost 1 base and J lost 3; bases outside the gene matches: 3. CDR3 in DNA: TGCGCCAGCAGCTTGTGGCTAGCGGGAGAAGAGACCCAGTACTTC. Residues: CASSLWLAGEETQYF.

The chain employs TRBV30 and TRBJ2-1; no clear D gene. V gave up 2 bases and J gave up 1 base, with 12 bases separating them. The CDR3 runs 15 residues. The germline CDR1 and CDR2 sequences are GTSNPN and SVGIG (reference sequence). CDR3 sequence (DNA): TGTGCCTGGAGTCGGTTAAGGGCTTCCTACAATGAGCAGTTCTTC. It is translated as CAWSRLRASYNEQFF.

The V and J genes are TRBV15 and TRBJ1-2; perhaps TRBD1 as D (5 bases). The CDR3 has 13 amino acids. The V gene lost 5 bases and the J gene lost 7 bases, with 14 bases spanning the gap. Germline CDR1 and CDR2: LNHNV and YYDKDF (reference sequence). The CDR3 DNA reads as TGTGCCACCAGCCTAGAGGGCAGGGCTGGCTACACCTTC. Protein product: CATSLEGRAGYTF.

This chain joins TRBV14 and TRBJ2-5; D possibly corresponds to TRBD2 (6 bases). The CDR3 loop spans 15 amino acids. Per the germline V gene, CDR1 is SGHDN and CDR2 is FVKESK. Trimming cost V 4 bases and J 1 base, with 13 bases left between them. The chain's CDR3 is CASSRMGLGQETQYF. The CDR3 region has the DNA TGTGCCAGCAGCCGGATGGGACTGGGCCAAGAGACCCAGTACTTC.